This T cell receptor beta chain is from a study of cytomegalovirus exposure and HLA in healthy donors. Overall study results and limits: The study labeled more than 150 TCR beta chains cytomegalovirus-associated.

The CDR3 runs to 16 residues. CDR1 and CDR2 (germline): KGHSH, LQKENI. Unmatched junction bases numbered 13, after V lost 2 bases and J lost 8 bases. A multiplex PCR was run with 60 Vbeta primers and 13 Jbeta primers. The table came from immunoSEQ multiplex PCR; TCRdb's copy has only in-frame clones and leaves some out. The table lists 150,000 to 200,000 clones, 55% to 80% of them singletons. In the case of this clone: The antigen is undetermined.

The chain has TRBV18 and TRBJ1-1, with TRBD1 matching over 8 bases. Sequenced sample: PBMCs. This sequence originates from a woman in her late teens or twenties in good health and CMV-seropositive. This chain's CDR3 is CASSPITGGPAGEAFF. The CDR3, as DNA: TGTGCCAGCTCACCAATCACAGGGGGTCCTGCTGGAGAAGCTTTCTTT.